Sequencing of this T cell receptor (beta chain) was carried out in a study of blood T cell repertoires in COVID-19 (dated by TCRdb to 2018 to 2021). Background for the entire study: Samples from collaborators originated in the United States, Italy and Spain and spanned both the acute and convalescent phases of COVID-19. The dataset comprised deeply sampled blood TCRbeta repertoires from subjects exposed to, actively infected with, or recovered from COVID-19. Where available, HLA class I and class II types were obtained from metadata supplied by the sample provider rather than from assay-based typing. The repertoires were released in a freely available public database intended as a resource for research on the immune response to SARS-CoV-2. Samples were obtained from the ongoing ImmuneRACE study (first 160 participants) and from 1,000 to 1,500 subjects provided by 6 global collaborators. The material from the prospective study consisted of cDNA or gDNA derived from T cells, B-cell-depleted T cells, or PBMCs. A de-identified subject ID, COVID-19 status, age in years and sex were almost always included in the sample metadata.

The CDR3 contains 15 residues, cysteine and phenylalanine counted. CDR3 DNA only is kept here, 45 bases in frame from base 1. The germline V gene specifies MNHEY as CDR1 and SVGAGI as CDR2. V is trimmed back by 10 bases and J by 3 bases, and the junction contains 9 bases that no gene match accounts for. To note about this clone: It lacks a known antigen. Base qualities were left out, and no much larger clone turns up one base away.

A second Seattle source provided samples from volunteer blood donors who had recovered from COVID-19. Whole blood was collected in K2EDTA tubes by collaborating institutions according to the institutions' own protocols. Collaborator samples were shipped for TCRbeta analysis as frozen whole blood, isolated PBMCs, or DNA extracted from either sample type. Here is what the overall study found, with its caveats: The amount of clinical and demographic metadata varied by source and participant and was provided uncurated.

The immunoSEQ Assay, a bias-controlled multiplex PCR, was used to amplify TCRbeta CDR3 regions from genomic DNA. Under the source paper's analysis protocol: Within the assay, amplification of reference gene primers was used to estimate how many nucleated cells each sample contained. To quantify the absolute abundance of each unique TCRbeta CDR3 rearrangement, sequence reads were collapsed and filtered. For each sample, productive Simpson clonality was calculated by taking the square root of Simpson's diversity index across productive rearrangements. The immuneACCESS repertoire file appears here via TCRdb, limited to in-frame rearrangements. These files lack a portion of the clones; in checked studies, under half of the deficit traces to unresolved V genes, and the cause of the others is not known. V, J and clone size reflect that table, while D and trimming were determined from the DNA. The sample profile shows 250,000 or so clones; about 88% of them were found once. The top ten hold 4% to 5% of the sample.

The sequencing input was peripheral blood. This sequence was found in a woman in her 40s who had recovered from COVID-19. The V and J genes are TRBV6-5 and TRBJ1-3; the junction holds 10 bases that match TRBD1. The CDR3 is CATQADRGDGNTIYF. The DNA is TGTGCCACCCAGGCGGACAGGGGGGATGGAAACACCATATATTTT.